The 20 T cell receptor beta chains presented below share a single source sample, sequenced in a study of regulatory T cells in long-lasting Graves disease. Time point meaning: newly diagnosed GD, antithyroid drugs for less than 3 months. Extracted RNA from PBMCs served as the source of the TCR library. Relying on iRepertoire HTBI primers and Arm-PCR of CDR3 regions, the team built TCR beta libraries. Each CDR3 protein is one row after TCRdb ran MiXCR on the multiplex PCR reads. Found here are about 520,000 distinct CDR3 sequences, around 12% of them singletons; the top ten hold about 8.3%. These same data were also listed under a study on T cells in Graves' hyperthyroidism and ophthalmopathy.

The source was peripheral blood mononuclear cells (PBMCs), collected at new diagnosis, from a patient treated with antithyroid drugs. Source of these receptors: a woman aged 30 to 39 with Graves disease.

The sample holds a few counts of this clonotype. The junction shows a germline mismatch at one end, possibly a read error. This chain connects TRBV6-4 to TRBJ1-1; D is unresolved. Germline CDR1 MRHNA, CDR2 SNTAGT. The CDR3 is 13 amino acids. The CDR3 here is CASSYSGFSEAFF. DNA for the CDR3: TGTGCCAGCAGTTACTCGGGATTCAGCGAAGCTTTCTTT.

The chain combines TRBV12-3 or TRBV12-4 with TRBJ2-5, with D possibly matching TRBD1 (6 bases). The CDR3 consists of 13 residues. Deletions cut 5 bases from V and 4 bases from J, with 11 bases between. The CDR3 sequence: CASSQRGSETQYF. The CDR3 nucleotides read TGTGCCAGCAGTCAAAGGGGGTCAGAGACCCAGTACTTC.

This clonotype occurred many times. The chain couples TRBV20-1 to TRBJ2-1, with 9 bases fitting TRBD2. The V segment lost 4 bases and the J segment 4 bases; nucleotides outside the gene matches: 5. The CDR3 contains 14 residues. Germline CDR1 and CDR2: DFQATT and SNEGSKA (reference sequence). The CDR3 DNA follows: TGCAGTGCTACCCGACTAGCGGAGTACAATGAGCAGTTCTTC. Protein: CSATRLAEYNEQFF.

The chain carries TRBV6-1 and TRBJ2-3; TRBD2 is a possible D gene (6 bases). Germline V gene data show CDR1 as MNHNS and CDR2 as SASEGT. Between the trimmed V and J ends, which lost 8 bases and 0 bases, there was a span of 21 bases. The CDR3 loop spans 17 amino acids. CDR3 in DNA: TGTGCCAGCCGTCGCTACCCCCCTAGCGATAGCACAGATACGCAGTATTTT. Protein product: CASRRYPPSDSTDTQYF.

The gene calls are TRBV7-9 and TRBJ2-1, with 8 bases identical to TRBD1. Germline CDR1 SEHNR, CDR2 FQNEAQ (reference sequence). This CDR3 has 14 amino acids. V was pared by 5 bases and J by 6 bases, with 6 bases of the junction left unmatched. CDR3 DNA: TGTGCCAGCAGCCCCGCCGGACAGGGCAATGAGCAGTTCTTC. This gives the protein CASSPAGQGNEQFF.

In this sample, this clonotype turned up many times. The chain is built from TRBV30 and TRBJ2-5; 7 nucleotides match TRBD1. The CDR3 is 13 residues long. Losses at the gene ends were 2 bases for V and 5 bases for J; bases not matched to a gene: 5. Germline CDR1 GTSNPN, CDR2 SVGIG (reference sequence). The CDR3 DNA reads TGTGCCTGGAGTAGGGGGCTCGGCGAGACCCAGTACTTC. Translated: CAWSRGLGETQYF. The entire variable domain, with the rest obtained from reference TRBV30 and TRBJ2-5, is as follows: SQTIHQWPATLVQPVGSPLSLECTVEGTSNPNLYWYRQAAGRGLQLLFYSVGIGQISSEVPQNLSASRPQDRQFILSSKKLLLSDSGFYLCAWSRGLGETQYFGPGTRLLVL.

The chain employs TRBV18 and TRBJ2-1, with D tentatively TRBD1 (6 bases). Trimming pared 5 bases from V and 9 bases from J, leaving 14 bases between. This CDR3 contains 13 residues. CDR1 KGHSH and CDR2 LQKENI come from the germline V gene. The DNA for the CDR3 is TGTGCCAGCTCAAGCTTACAGGGCACTGAGCAGTTCTTC. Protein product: CASSSLQGTEQFF.

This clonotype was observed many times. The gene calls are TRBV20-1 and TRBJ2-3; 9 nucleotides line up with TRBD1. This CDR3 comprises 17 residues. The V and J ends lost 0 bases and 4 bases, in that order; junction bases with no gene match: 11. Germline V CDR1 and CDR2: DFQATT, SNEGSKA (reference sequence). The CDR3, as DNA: TGCAGTGCTAGAGATTTCGGGACAGGGCGGTTGGCAGATACGCAGTATTTT. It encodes CSARDFGTGRLADTQYF.

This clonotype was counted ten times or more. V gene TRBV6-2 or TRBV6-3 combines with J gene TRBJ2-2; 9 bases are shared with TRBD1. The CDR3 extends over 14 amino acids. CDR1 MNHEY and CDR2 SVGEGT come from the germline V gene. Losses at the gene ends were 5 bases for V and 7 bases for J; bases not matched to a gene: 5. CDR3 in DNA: TGTGCCAGCAGTGTTATGACAGGGGGCGGGGAGCTGTTTTTT. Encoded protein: CASSVMTGGGELFF.

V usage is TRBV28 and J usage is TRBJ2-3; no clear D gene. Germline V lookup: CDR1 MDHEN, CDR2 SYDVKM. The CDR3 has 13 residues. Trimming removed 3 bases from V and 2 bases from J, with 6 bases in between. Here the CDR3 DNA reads TGTGCCAGCAGTTTCCGACCCACAGATACGCAGTATTTT. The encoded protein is CASSFRPTDTQYF. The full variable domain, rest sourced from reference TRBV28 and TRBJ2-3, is DVKVTQSSRYLVKRTGEKVFLECVQDMDHENMFWYRQDPGLGLRLIYFSYDVKMKEKGDIPEGYSVSREKKERFSLILESASTNQTSMYLCASSFRPTDTQYFGPGTRLTVL.

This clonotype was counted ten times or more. CDR3 protein: CSARVGLAGSNEQFF. The CDR3, as DNA: TGCAGTGCTAGAGTGGGACTAGCGGGAAGTAATGAGCAGTTCTTC. This sequence joins TRBV20-1 and TRBJ2-1, with TRBD2 matching 13 bases. The germline V gene encodes CDR1 DFQATT and CDR2 SNEGSKA (reference sequence). This CDR3 is built from 15 residues. The J segment lost 7 bases and the V segment lost 1 base, leaving 4 bases of the junction unmatched.

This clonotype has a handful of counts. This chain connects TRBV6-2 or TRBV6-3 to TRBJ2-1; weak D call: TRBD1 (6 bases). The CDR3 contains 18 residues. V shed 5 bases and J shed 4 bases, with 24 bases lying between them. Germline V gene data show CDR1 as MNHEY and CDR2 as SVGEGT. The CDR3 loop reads CASSHLSKKGDLYNEQFF. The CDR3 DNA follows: TGTGCCAGCAGTCACTTGAGTAAAAAGGGGGACCTATACAATGAGCAGTTCTTC.

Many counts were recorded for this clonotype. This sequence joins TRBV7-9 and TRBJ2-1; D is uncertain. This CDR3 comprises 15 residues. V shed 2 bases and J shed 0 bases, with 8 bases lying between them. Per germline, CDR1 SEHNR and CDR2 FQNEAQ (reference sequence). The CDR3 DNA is TGTGCCAGCAGCTTACACAGTTTCTCCTACAATGAGCAGTTCTTC. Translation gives CASSLHSFSYNEQFF.

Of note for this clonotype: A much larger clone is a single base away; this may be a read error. For the CDR3, the DNA is TGTGCCAGCAGCTTAGTAAGTGAGGGTGAGCAGTTCTTC. It encodes CASSLVSEGEQFF. This chain joins TRBV11-2 and TRBJ2-1; maybe TRBD2 (5 bases). Germline CDR1 and CDR2: SGHAT and FQNNGV. This CDR3 contains 13 residues. V gave up 1 base and J gave up 9 bases, with 10 bases separating them.

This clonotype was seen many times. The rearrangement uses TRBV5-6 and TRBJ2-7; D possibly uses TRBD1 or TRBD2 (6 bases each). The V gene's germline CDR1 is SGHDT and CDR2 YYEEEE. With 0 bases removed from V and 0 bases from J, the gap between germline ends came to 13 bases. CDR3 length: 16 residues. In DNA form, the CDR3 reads TGTGCCAGCAGCTTGGATGCCGGGGGCGACTCCTACGAGCAGTACTTC. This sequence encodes CASSLDAGGDSYEQYF.

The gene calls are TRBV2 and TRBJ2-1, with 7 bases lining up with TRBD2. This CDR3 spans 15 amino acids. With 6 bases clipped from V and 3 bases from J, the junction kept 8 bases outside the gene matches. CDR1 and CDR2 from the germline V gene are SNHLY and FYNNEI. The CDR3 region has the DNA TGTGCCAGCAGGGGAGGGAAGGGAGACTACAATGAGCAGTTCTTC. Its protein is CASRGGKGDYNEQFF.

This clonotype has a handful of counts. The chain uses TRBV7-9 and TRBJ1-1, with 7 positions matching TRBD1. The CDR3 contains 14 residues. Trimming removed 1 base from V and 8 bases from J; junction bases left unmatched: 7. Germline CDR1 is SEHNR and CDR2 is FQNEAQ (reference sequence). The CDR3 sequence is CASSLGGQGEEAFF. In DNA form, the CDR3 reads TGTGCCAGCAGCTTAGGTGGCCAGGGGGAGGAAGCTTTCTTT.

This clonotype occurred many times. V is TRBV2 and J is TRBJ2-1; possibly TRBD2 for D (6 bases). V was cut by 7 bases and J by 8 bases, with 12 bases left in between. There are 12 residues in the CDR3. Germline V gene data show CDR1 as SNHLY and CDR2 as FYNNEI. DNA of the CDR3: TGTGCCAGCAACCTAGCGAGGGATGAGCAGTTCTTC. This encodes CASNLARDEQFF.

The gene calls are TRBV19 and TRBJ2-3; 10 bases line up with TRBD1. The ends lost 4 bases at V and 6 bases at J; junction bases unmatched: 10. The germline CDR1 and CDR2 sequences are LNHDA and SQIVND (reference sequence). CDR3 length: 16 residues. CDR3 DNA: TGTGCCAGTAGTAGGGGGCACGACAGGGGGCCGGATACGCAGTATTTT. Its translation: CASSRGHDRGPDTQYF.

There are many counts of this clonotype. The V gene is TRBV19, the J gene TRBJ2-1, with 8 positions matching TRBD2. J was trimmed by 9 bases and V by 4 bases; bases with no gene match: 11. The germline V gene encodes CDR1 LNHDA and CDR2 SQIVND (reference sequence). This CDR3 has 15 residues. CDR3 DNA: TGTGCCAGTAGTAGGCTAGCGGGCCAAGGTGGTGAGCAGTTCTTC. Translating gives CASSRLAGQGGEQFF.